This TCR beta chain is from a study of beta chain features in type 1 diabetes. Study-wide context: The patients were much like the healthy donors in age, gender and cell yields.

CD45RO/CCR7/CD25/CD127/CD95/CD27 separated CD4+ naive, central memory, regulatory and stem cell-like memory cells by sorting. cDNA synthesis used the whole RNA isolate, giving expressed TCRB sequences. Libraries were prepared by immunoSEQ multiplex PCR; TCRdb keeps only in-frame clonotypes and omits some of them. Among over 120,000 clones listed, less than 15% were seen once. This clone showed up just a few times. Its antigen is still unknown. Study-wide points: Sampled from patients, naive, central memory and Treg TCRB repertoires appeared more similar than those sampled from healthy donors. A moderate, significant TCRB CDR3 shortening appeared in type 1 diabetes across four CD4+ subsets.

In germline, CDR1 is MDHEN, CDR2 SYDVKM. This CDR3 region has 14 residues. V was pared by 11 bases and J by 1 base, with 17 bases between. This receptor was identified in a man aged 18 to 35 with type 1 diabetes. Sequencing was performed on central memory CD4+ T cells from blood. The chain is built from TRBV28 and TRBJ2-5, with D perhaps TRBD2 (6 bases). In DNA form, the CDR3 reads TGTGCCTGTCGCGACCCTAGCGTCCAAGAGACCCAGTACTTC. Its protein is CACRDPSVQETQYF. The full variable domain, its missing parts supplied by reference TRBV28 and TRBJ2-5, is DVKVTQSSRYLVKRTGEKVFLECVQDMDHENMFWYRQDPGLGLRLIYFSYDVKMKEKGDIPEGYSVSREKKERFSLILESASTNQTSMYLCACRDPSVQETQYFGPGTRLLVL.